These T cell receptor beta chains were read from a single sample in a study of CD8+CD57+ T cells in acquired aplastic anemia. A single record per CDR3 protein comes from TCRdb applying MiXCR to the reads. Among about 290,000 distinct CDR3 sequences, about three fifths were seen once, and the ten largest hold 1.3%. Material: sorted CD4+, CD8+, or CD8+CD57+ T cells (not recorded which) from PBMCs. These receptor sequences come from a human donor with aplastic anemia. Both conserved end residues are trimmed from each CDR3.

v_call: TRBV9; cdr3_aa: ARSVGVSSYEQY
v_call: TRBV2; cdr3_aa: ASSDWRQNYGYT
v_call: TRBV15; cdr3_aa: ATSRATGDELF
v_call: TRBV20-1; cdr3_aa: SARDSGRQRKNQPQH
v_call: TRBV20-1; cdr3_aa: SARSTSGGEGTQY
v_call: TRBV2; cdr3_aa: ASSEEGHSNQPQH
v_call: TRBV15; cdr3_aa: ATMSDGSYEQY
v_call: TRBV9; cdr3_aa: ASSATGTTNEKLF
v_call: TRBV7-2; cdr3_aa: ASSPQRKLTDTQY
v_call: TRBV29-1; cdr3_aa: SAPTGSGEQF
v_call: TRBV5-8; cdr3_aa: ASSLYPPLTNYGYT
v_call: TRBV7-2; cdr3_aa: ASSLQASGSTDTQY
v_call: TRBV7-9; cdr3_aa: ASSRQGSSYNSPLH
v_call: TRBV28; cdr3_aa: ASSGGELPYGYT
v_call: TRBV25-1; cdr3_aa: ASSVRGGFYNEQF
v_call: TRBV10-3; cdr3_aa: ATRGAGGNEKLF
v_call: TRBV19; cdr3_aa: ASSTLGTSGSSNEQF
v_call: TRBV7-9; cdr3_aa: ASSSNSPGPTGELF
v_call: TRBV11-1; cdr3_aa: ASSLGDRVYTEAF
v_call: TRBV2; cdr3_aa: ASIGGGNTEAF
v_call: TRBV2; cdr3_aa: ASSEFGAREKNTEAF
v_call: TRBV11-2; cdr3_aa: ASSFNRGQADTQY
v_call: TRBV29-1; cdr3_aa: SVRAVTYEQY
v_call: TRBV10-3; cdr3_aa: ASSELSGTEQF
v_call: TRBV2; cdr3_aa: ASSTAGANVLT
v_call: TRBV29-1; cdr3_aa: SAGTSGHTDTQY